Shown below are 11 T cell receptor beta chains from a single sample sequenced in a study of blood T cell repertoires in COVID-19. Assay used: immunoSEQ multiplex PCR; TCRdb lists only in-frame clones, some missing. The sample comprises 130,000 or so clones, 88% of which are singletons, and approximately 10% rests with the top ten. The sequenced sample was peripheral blood. These receptors came from a man aged 60-69 years with active or convalescent COVID-19.

This sequence joins TRBV28 and TRBJ1-6, with TRBD1 matching 9 bases. V shed 4 bases, J shed 4 bases, and the junction held 11 bases outside the gene matches. This CDR3 contains 18 residues. Germline CDR1 reads MDHEN; CDR2 reads SYDVKM. The CDR3, as DNA: TGTGCCAGCAGTTCGAAGCCGGGACAGGGATTTTATAATTCACCCCTCCACTTT. It is translated as CASSSKPGQGFYNSPLHF.

The rearrangement uses TRBV28 and TRBJ2-4; maybe TRBD1 (5 bases). V was pared by 7 bases and J by 1 base, with 20 bases between. The CDR3 runs to 17 residues. Germline lookup yields CDR1 MDHEN and CDR2 SYDVKM. The CDR3 DNA reads TGTGCCAGCACTCTAACAGTTACCGCAGGGGCCAAAAACATTCAGTACTTC. It codes for CASTLTVTAGAKNIQYF. Filled out from reference TRBV28 and TRBJ2-4, the complete variable domain reads DVKVTQSSRYLVKRTGEKVFLECVQDMDHENMFWYRQDPGLGLRLIYFSYDVKMKEKGDIPEGYSVSREKKERFSLILESASTNQTSMYLCASTLTVTAGAKNIQYFGAGTRLSVL.

The genes are TRBV3-1 (or the pseudogene TRBV3-2) and TRBJ2-7; 7 positions match TRBD1. Germline V gene sequence: CDR1 LGHDT, CDR2 YNNKEL (reference sequence). The CDR3 is 14 residues long. V shed 5 bases, J shed 2 bases, and the junction held 6 bases outside the gene matches. The CDR3 region is CASSAGQVAYEQYF. Written as DNA, the CDR3 is TGTGCCAGCAGCGCCGGACAGGTGGCCTACGAGCAGTACTTC.

The chain carries TRBV6-4 and TRBJ1-1; 10 bases fit TRBD1. The CDR3 covers 13 residues. Germline V gene lookup returns CDR1 MRHNA and CDR2 SNTAGT. The V segment lost 2 bases and the J segment 12 bases; nucleotides outside the gene matches: 6. CDR3 in amino acids: CASSDTDRGKTFF. CDR3 nucleotide sequence: TGTGCCAGCAGTGACACGGACAGGGGGAAAACTTTCTTT.

The V and J genes are TRBV5-4 and TRBJ2-5; TRBD2 matches 12 bases. This CDR3 region has 15 residues. The junction had 6 bases not matched to a gene; V was cut back by 3 bases and J by 6 bases. Germline-derived CDR1 and CDR2 are SGHNT and YYREEE (reference sequence). The CDR3 loop reads CASSSPTSGRKTQYF. For the CDR3, the DNA is TGTGCCAGCAGCTCACCGACTAGCGGGAGAAAGACCCAGTACTTC.

This clone was observed once. V is TRBV6-5 and J is TRBJ1-5; D is undetermined. The CDR3 has 13 amino acids. Germline V gene lookup returns CDR1 MNHEY and CDR2 SVGAGI. Trimming removed 5 bases from V and 6 bases from J, with 11 bases in between. This chain's CDR3 is CASSRDNRQPQHF. The CDR3 bases are TGTGCCAGCAGTAGAGACAATCGTCAGCCCCAGCATTTT.

A few counts support this clone. CDR3 coding DNA: TGTGCCAGCAGCGTCGGACATGGACAGACTCCTTTCTTT. Its protein product is CASSVGHGQTPFF. The chain recombines TRBV7-3 with TRBJ1-1, with D possibly being TRBD1 (6 bases). The germline V gene has CDR1 SGHTA and CDR2 FQGTGA. V was cut by 5 bases and J by 12 bases, with 19 bases left in between. The CDR3 runs 13 residues.

This clone was observed a few times. This rearrangement joins TRBV6-2 or TRBV6-3 to TRBJ2-7; no firm D call. The CDR3 runs to 14 residues. V lost 6 bases, J lost 1 base, and 13 bases lay in between. Germline V gene data show CDR1 as MNHEY and CDR2 as SVGEGT. CDR3 coding DNA: TGTGCCAGCAGCTCCGGTCTTTTATCCTACGAGCAGTACTTC. Translation gives CASSSGLLSYEQYF.

The sample holds one count of this clone. The rearrangement uses TRBV28 and TRBJ2-1, with D uncertain. The CDR3 covers 13 residues. Germline loops: CDR1 MDHEN, CDR2 SYDVKM. Trimming took 5 bases from V and 5 from J, leaving 10 bases between them. In DNA form, the CDR3 reads TGTGCCAGCAGTCGCTCGGTGAACAATGAGCAGTTCTTC. Translated, it gives CASSRSVNNEQFF. Full variable domain (rest looked up from reference TRBV28 and TRBJ2-1): DVKVTQSSRYLVKRTGEKVFLECVQDMDHENMFWYRQDPGLGLRLIYFSYDVKMKEKGDIPEGYSVSREKKERFSLILESASTNQTSMYLCASSRSVNNEQFFGPGTRLTVL.

The chain is built from TRBV15 and TRBJ2-2; 8 bases agree with TRBD2. The CDR3 extends over 15 amino acids. From germline, CDR1 is LNHNV and CDR2 YYDKDF (reference sequence). J gave up 3 bases and V 4 bases, and 4 bases lay outside the gene matches. The chain's CDR3 is CATSKREGDTGELFF. The CDR3 DNA reads TGTGCCACCAGCAAACGGGAGGGCGACACCGGGGAGCTGTTTTTT.

The chain recombines TRBV10-1 with TRBJ2-2; TRBD1 is a possible D gene (6 bases). Trimming shortened V by 6 bases and J by 4 bases, and 9 bases separated the two germline ends. Germline V gene data show CDR1 as WNHNN and CDR2 as SYGVQD (reference sequence). CDR3 length: 13 amino acids. The CDR3, as DNA: TGCGCCAGCAGCGGGACAACCACCGGGGAGCTGTTTTTT. As protein: CASSGTTTGELFF.